The 15 T cell receptor beta chains given below trace back to one sample, sequenced in a study of blood T cell repertoires in COVID-19. The protocol was immunoSEQ multiplex PCR, while the TCRdb copy is restricted to in-frame clones and leaves out a portion. The sample carries 200,000 to 300,000 clones, approximately 86% recorded once. The specimen was peripheral blood. The receptors come from a woman aged 55-75 years with active or convalescent COVID-19.

On this clone: The sample contains more than one DNA sequence encoding this CDR3. The V call is TRBV4-2, the J call TRBJ2-2, with TRBD1 matching 9 bases. V lost 8 bases, J lost 5 bases, and 9 bases stayed unmatched. Per germline, CDR1 LGHNA and CDR2 YNFKEQ. This CDR3 is built from 15 residues. CDR3 nucleotide sequence: TGTGCCAGCTCATCCGGGACAGGGTATACCGGGGAGCTGTTTTTT. Protein product: CASSSGTGYTGELFF.

On this clone itself: One end of the junction varies from germline; a read error may be responsible. The chain combines TRBV7-2 with TRBJ1-5; tentative D call: TRBD1 (5 bases). The CDR3 runs 15 residues. Germline V lookup: CDR1 SGHTA, CDR2 FQGNSA. CDR3 sequence (DNA): TGTGCCAGCAGCCTAGCGCATAGGGGAGGACAGCCCCAGCATTTT. This sequence encodes CASSLAHRGGQPQHF.

This chain joins TRBV18 and TRBJ2-1; a weak D match, TRBD2 (6 bases). V dropped 4 bases and J dropped 4 bases, with 11 bases sitting between them. Germline CDR1 and CDR2: KGHSH and LQKENI. This CDR3 comprises 14 residues. The CDR3 loop is CASSRGRTYNEQFF. The CDR3, as DNA: TGTGCCAGCTCACGGGGGAGGACTTACAATGAGCAGTTCTTC.

V and J are TRBV12-5 and TRBJ2-5; D is possibly TRBD1 (5 bases). CDR3 size: 15 residues. From germline, CDR1 is LGHNT and CDR2 FRNRAP. V lost 4 bases to trimming and J lost 2 bases, with 14 bases between them. Written as DNA, the CDR3 is TGTGCTAGTGGTTCGAATACAGGCACTCAAGAGACCCAGTACTTC. It yields the protein CASGSNTGTQETQYF.

V usage is TRBV2 and J usage is TRBJ1-2; D gene unclear. The V gene lost 6 bases and the J gene lost 4 bases, with 12 bases spanning the gap. Per the germline V gene, CDR1 is SNHLY and CDR2 is FYNNEI. This CDR3 has 13 amino acids. The CDR3 loop reads CASRREGLYGYTF. DNA for the CDR3: TGTGCCAGCAGACGGGAAGGCCTCTATGGCTACACCTTC.

This rearrangement joins TRBV7-9 to TRBJ2-3; D uncertain. Germline values: CDR1 SEHNR, CDR2 FQNEAQ (reference sequence). This CDR3 is 15 amino acids long. Trimming stripped 5 bases from V and 0 bases from J, with 12 bases between. The CDR3 loop is CASSRGTVSTDTQYF. The DNA of the CDR3 is TGTGCCAGCAGCCGAGGAACCGTGAGCACAGATACGCAGTATTTT.

The chain recombines TRBV4-1 with TRBJ2-1, with 9 bases matching TRBD2. The CDR3 totals 21 residues. V shed 0 bases, J shed 0 bases, and the junction held 15 bases outside the gene matches. Germline loops: CDR1 MGHRA, CDR2 YSYEKL. CDR3 sequence: CASSQDRSGGHIMLSYNEQFF. CDR3 coding DNA: TGCGCCAGCAGCCAAGATAGGAGCGGGGGGCATATCATGCTCTCCTACAATGAGCAGTTCTTC.

J is TRBJ1-3 and V is TRBV19; TRBD1 might be the D (5 bases). The CDR3 is made up of 14 amino acids. The germline V and J ends were trimmed by 5 bases and 2 bases, with 10 bases remaining between them. Germline assignment: CDR1 LNHDA and CDR2 SQIVND (reference sequence). This CDR3 reads CASSLTEAGNTIYF. CDR3 bases: TGTGCCAGTAGTCTGACAGAAGCTGGAAACACCATATATTTT.

The chain employs TRBV5-8 and TRBJ2-2, with a possible D match to TRBD1 (5 bases). Trimming removed 0 bases at V and 1 base at J, with 13 bases between. The CDR3 sequence is 17 residues long. Germline loops: CDR1 SGHTS, CDR2 YDEGEE. CDR3 sequence (DNA): TGTGCCAGCAGCTTGGCGAGACAGTCCAGGAACACCGGGGAGCTGTTTTTT. It translates to CASSLARQSRNTGELFF.

This rearrangement joins TRBV27 to TRBJ1-6; 7 bases line up with TRBD1. The V gene end was trimmed by 7 bases and the J gene end by 7 bases; junction bases not matched to a gene: 10. Germline CDR1 reads MNHEY; CDR2 reads SMNVEV (reference sequence). The CDR3 is made up of 15 amino acids. CDR3 DNA: TGTGCCAGCACCTCCCGGGACAGCCTCAATTCACCCCTCCACTTT. This gives the protein CASTSRDSLNSPLHF.

This clone came up a few times. The rearrangement uses TRBV18 and TRBJ2-2, with 7 bases identical to TRBD2. This CDR3 is built from 16 residues. The trim removed 3 bases at V and 1 base at J, leaving 5 bases unmatched. Germline CDR1 reads KGHSH; CDR2 reads LQKENI. CDR3 sequence (DNA): TGTGCCAGCTCACCCCCAGGGAGGGTGAACACCGGGGAGCTGTTTTTT. This gives the protein CASSPPGRVNTGELFF.

The chain uses TRBV7-9 and TRBJ2-2; TRBD2 might be the D (6 bases). Germline V CDR1 and CDR2: SEHNR, FQNEAQ (reference sequence). The ends were cut back, 5 bases at V and 6 bases at J, with 13 bases in the middle. The CDR3 runs 14 residues. The CDR3 region is CASSQGWGAGELFF. The CDR3 nucleotides are TGTGCCAGCAGCCAAGGTTGGGGGGCCGGGGAGCTGTTTTTT.

The chain combines TRBV4-2 with TRBJ2-1, with TRBD2 matching 11 bases. The ends lost 0 bases at V and 10 bases at J; junction bases unmatched: 17. Germline V gene lookup returns CDR1 LGHNA and CDR2 YNFKEQ. The CDR3 runs to 19 residues. The CDR3, as DNA: TGTGCCAGCAGCCAAGATTTTGGGTCTAGCGGGGGGCCCATGGGAGAGCAGTTCTTC. The encoded protein is CASSQDFGSSGGPMGEQFF.

The chain links TRBV4-1 to TRBJ2-2, with D unclear. V dropped 1 base and J dropped 1 base, with 7 bases sitting between them. The CDR3 extends over 15 amino acids. Looked up from germline, CDR1 is MGHRA and CDR2 is YSYEKL. The chain's CDR3 is CASSQVPLNTGELFF. In DNA, the CDR3 is TGCGCCAGCAGCCAAGTTCCTCTGAACACCGGGGAGCTGTTTTTT.

The V gene is TRBV28, the J gene TRBJ1-6; no clear D. Germline CDR1 is MDHEN and CDR2 is SYDVKM. The ends were cut back, 2 bases at V and 10 bases at J, with 9 bases in the middle. The length of the CDR3 is 13 residues. In nucleotides, the CDR3 is TGTGCCAGCAGTTTAGGTCCGGAGTCACCCCTCCACTTT. Its protein product is CASSLGPESPLHF.